This T cell receptor beta chain was obtained from a study of T cell responses to AZD1222 COVID-19 vaccine. This CDR3 comprises 15 residues. Germline loops: CDR1 SEHNR, CDR2 FQNEAQ (reference sequence). After removal of 6 bases from V and 0 bases from J, the junction contained 5 bases not matched to a gene. Study-level points and caveats: Per reports, nearly half of all spike-specific TCRs target regions that are unmutated in variants. Spike-specific TCR breadth and depth went up after people got two AZD1222 doses. Possibly, clonal diversity was underestimated; donors were largely white British and included more females.

Concerning this clone itself: Antigen unknown.

Clones were sequenced by immunoSEQ multiplex PCR, and TCRdb holds only the in-frame ones, with some missing. This sample has nearly 90,000 clones, with 70% to 90% found just once. This sequence joins TRBV7-9 and TRBJ1-5; TRBD1 matches 7 bases. The sequence derives from an adult who received the AZD1222 COVID-19 vaccine. The sample here was peripheral blood, taken 28 days after the second AZD1222 dose. The chain's CDR3 is CASSRGPYSNQPQHF. CDR3 DNA: TGTGCCAGCAGTAGGGGGCCCTATAGCAATCAGCCCCAGCATTTT. Full variable domain (missing parts from reference TRBV7-9 and TRBJ1-5): DTGVSQNPRHKITKRGQNVTFRCDPISEHNRLYWYRQTLGQGPEFLTYFQNEAQLEKSRLLSDRFSAERPKGSFSTLEIQRTEQGDSAMYLCASSRGPYSNQPQHFGDGTRLSIL.